Listed below are T cell receptor beta chains from one sample, sequenced in a study of blood T cell repertoires in COVID-19. Using immunoSEQ multiplex PCR, the repertoire was profiled, and TCRdb retains in-frame clones only, with some absent. Among around 300,000 clones listed, over 75% were seen once. Material for sequencing was PBMCs or T cells enriched from blood (not recorded which). These TCRs come from a man younger than 40 who had recovered from COVID-19. Both conserved end residues are trimmed from each CDR3. Fields, in order: V gene, J gene, D gene, CDR3 protein. The D gene is left open where the match is weak.

>TRBV5-1|TRBJ2-3|-
ASSRDTDTQY
>TRBV10-3|TRBJ2-3|TRBD2
AISKRGASTDTQY
>TRBV7-9|TRBJ1-4|-
ATTEDRTYEKLF
>TRBV28|TRBJ1-6|TRBD1
ASSLTGVSPLH
>TRBV10-3|TRBJ1-3|-
AIRTTQGPGNTIY
>TRBV6-6|TRBJ1-6|-
ASSYSVEGVNSPLH
>TRBV13|TRBJ2-7|TRBD1
ASSAQGQGAYEQY
>TRBV5-1|TRBJ2-5|-
ASSRSGETQETQY
>TRBV29-1|TRBJ2-4|TRBD1
SVNPTGAKNIQY
>TRBV24-1|TRBJ2-3|-
ATSDSQTDTQY